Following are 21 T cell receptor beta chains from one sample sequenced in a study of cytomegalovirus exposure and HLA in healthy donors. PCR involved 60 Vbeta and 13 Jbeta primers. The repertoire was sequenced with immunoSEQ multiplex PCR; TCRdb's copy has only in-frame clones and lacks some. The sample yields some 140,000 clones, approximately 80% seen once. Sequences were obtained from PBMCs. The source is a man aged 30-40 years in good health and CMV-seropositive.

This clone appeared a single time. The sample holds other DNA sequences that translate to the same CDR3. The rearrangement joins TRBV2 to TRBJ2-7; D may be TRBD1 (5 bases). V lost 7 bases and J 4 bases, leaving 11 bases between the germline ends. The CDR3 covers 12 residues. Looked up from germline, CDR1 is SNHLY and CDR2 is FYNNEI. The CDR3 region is CASTLRGYEQYF. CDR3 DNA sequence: TGTGCCAGCACCCTTAGGGGTTACGAGCAGTACTTC.

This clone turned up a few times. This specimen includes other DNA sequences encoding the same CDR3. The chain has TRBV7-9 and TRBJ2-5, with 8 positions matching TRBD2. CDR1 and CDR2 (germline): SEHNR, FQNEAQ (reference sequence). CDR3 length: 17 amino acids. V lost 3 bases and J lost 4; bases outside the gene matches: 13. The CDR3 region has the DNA TGTGCCAGCAGCTTGGCCACGGGAGGGCCTTTAGGAGAGACCCAGTACTTC. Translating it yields CASSLATGGPLGETQYF.

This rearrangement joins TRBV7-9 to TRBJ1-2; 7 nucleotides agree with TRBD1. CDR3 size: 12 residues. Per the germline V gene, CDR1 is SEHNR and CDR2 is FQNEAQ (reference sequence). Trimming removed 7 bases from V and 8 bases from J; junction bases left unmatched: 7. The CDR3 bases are TGTGCCAGCACCGCAGGGGGGATAGGCTACACCTTC. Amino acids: CASTAGGIGYTF.

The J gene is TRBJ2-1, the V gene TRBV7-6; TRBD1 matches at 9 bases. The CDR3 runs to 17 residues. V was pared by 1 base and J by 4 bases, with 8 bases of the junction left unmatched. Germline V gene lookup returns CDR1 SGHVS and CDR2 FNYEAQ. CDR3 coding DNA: TGTGCCAGCAGCTTAGAGGGACAGGGCCCCCTTTACAATGAGCAGTTCTTC. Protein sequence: CASSLEGQGPLYNEQFF.

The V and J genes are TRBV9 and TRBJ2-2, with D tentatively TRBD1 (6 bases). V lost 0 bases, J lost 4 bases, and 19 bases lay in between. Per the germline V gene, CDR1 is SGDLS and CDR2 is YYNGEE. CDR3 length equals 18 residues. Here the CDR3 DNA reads TGTGCCAGCAGCGTAGTCCCCCCCGACGCAGGGGTCACCGGGGAGCTGTTTTTT. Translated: CASSVVPPDAGVTGELFF. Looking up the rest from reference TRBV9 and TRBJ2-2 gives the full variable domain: DSGVTQTPKHLITATGQRVTLRCSPRSGDLSVYWYQQSLDQGLQFLIQYYNGEERAKGNILERFSAQQFPDLHSELNLSSLELGDSALYFCASSVVPPDAGVTGELFFGEGSRLTVL.

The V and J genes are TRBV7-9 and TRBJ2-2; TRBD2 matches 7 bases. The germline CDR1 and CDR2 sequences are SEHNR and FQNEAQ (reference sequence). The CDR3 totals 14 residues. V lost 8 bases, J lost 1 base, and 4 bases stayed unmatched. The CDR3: CASQRGVNTGELFF. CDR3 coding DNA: TGTGCCAGCCAACGGGGGGTGAACACCGGGGAGCTGTTTTTT.

CDR3 in DNA: TGTGCCAGCAGCCTTATTTCGGAGAGCTCCTACAATGAGCAGTTCTTC. It yields the protein CASSLISESSYNEQFF. V and J are TRBV27 and TRBJ2-1; no reliable D call. From germline, CDR1 is MNHEY and CDR2 SMNVEV (reference sequence). V lost 6 bases and J lost 0, with 15 bases in between. The length of the CDR3 is 16 residues.

The CDR3 coding sequence is TGCAGCGGGGAGAAGCGGGAGGCCACAGATACGCAGTATTTT. It yields the protein CSGEKREATDTQYF. V and J are TRBV29-1 and TRBJ2-3, with 9 positions matching TRBD2. J gave up 2 bases and V 7 bases, and 7 bases lay outside the gene matches. There are 14 residues in the CDR3. CDR1 is SQVTM and CDR2 is ANQGSEA in the germline V gene.

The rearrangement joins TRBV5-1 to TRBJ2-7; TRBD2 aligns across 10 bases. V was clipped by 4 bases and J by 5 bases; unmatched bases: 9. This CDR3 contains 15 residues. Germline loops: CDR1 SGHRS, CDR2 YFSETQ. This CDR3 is CASSQLAGDQNEQYF. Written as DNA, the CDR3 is TGCGCCAGCAGCCAGCTAGCGGGAGATCAGAACGAGCAGTACTTC.

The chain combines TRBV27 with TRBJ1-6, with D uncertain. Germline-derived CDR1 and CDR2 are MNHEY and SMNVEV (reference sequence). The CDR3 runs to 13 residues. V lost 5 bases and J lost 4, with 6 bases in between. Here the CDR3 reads CASSPGYNSPLHF. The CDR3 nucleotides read TGTGCCAGCAGTCCGGGGTATAATTCACCCCTCCACTTT.

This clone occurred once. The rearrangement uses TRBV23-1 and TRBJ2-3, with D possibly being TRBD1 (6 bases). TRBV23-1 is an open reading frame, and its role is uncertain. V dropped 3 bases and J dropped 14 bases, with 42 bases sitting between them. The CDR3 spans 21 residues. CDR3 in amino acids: CASSHPSPPPGHNLPEIRGYF. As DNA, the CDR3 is TGCGCCAGCAGTCACCCCTCTCCCCCCCCGGGACACAACCTTCCTGAGATACGGGGGTATTTT.

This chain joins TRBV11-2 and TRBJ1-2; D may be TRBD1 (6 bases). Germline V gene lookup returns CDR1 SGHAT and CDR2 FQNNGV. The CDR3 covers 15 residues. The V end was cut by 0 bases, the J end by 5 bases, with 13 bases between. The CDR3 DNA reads TGTGCCAGCAGCTTAGATTATGGGACACAGTATGGCTACACCTTC. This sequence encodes CASSLDYGTQYGYTF.

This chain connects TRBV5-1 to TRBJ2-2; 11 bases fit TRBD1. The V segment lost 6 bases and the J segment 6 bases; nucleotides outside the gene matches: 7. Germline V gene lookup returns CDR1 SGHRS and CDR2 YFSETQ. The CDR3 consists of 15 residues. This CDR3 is CASNSGQGASGELFF. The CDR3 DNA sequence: TGCGCCAGCAACAGTGGACAGGGGGCCTCCGGGGAGCTGTTTTTT.

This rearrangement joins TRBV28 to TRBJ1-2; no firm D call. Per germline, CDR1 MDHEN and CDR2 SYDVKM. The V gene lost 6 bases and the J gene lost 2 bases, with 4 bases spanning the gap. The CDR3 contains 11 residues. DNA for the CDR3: TGTGCCAGCAGCGAGAACTATGGCTACACCTTC. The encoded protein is CASSENYGYTF.

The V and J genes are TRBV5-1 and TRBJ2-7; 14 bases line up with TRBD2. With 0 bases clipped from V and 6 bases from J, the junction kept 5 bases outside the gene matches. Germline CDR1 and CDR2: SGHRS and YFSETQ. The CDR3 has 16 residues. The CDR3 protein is CASSLEGLAGDGEQYF. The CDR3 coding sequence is TGCGCCAGCAGCTTGGAGGGACTAGCGGGAGACGGCGAGCAGTACTTC.

The CDR3 DNA reads as TGTGCCAGCAGCTTAAACCCCCAGGGCGGCACTGAAGCTTTCTTT. This gives the protein CASSLNPQGGTEAFF. J is TRBJ1-1 and V is TRBV7-9; D perhaps matches TRBD1 (5 bases). The CDR3 has 15 amino acids. Trimming stripped 2 bases from V and 4 bases from J, with 14 bases between. Looked up from germline, CDR1 is SEHNR and CDR2 is FQNEAQ (reference sequence).

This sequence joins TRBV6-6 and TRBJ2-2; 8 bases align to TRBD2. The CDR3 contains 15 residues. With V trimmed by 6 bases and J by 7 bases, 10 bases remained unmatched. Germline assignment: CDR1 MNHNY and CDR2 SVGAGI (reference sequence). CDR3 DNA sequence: TGTGCCAGCAGACGATTGCGGGGGGAAGACGGGGAGCTGTTTTTT. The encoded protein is CASRRLRGEDGELFF.

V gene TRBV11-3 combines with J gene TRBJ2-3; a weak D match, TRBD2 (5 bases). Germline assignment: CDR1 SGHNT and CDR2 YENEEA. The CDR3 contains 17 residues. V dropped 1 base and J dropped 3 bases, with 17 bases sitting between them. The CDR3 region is CASSLGEPPGWTDTQYF. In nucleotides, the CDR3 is TGTGCCAGCAGCTTAGGGGAGCCTCCCGGCTGGACAGATACGCAGTATTTT. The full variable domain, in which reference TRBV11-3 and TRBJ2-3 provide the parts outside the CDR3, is EAGVVQSPRYKIIEKKQPVAFWCNPISGHNTLYWYLQNLGQGPELLIRYENEEAVDDSQLPKDRFSAERLKGVDSTLKIQPAELGDSAVYLCASSLGEPPGWTDTQYFGPGTRLTVL.

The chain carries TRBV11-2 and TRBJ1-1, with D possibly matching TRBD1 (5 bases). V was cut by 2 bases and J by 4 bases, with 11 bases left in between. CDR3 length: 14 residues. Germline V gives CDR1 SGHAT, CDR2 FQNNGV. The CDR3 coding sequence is TGTGCCAGCAGCTTACAGGGAGGTCGCACTGAAGCTTTCTTT. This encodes CASSLQGGRTEAFF.

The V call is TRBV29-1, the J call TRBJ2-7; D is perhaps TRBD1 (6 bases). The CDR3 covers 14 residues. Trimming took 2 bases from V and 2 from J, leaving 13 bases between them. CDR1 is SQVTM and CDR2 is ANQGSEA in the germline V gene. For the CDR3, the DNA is TGCAGCGTTGAATTGGACAGCTTAGCCTACGAGCAGTACTTC. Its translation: CSVELDSLAYEQYF.

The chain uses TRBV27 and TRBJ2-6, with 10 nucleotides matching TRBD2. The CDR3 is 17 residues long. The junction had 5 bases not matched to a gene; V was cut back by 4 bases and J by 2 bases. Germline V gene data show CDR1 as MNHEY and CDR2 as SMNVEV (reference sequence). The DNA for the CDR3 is TGTGCCAGCAGTTCCGTAGCGGGAGGAACTGGGGCCAACGTCCTGACTTTC. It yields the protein CASSSVAGGTGANVLTF.